This section outlines one T cell receptor beta chain sequence together with its context. The data are from a study of blood T cell repertoires in COVID-19. On the study more broadly: Samples taken during acute and convalescent COVID-19 were collected in the United States, Italy and Spain. PBMCs, B-cell-depleted T cells, or T cells were the source of the cDNA or gDNA that made up the material.

With 5 bases clipped from V and 0 bases from J, the junction kept 9 bases outside the gene matches. The length of the CDR3 is 16 residues. Germline V gene data show CDR1 as MDHEN and CDR2 as SYDVKM. Per the study methods: Reference gene primer amplification gave nucleated cell count estimates. The repertoire was sequenced with immunoSEQ multiplex PCR; TCRdb's copy has only in-frame clones and lacks some. V and J calls and clone size come straight from that table; D and trimming were deduced from the DNA. Of about 170,000 clones detected, approximately 85% appear once; the ten largest clones hold approximately 1.1%.

The chain is built from TRBV28 and TRBJ1-1; 7 nucleotides align to TRBD1. Sequencing was performed on peripheral blood. The TCR sequence derives from a man in his sixties who had recovered from COVID-19. The CDR3 is CASSTDREVLNTEAFF. In nucleotides, the CDR3 is TGTGCCAGCAGTACCGACAGGGAGGTGCTGAACACTGAAGCTTTCTTT.